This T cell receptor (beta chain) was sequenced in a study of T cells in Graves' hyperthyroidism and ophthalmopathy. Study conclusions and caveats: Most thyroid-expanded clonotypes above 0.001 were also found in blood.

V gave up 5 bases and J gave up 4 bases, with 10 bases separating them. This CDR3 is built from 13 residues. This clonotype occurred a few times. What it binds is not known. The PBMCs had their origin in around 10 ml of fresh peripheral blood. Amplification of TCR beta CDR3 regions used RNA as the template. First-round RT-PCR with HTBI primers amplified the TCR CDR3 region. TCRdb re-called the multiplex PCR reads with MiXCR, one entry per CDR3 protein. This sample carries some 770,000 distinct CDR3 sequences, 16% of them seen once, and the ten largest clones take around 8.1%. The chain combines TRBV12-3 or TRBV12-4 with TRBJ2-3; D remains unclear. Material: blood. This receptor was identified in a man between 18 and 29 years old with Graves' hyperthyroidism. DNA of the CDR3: TGTGCCAGCAGTGGATCCACGGCAGATACGCAGTATTTT. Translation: CASSGSTADTQYF.